This T cell receptor beta chain was retrieved from a study of cytomegalovirus exposure and HLA in healthy donors (dated 2017 in TCRdb). Background on the whole study: An earlier analysis of approximately 640 of the donors reported about 250 Gb of sequence data and some 100 million unique TCR beta sequences from about 200 million T cells. The later analysis used no new phenotypic data to find candidate immune exposures, relying instead on TCR beta sequences and their occurrence across donors. An early release covering roughly 600 HLA-typed donors comprised around 300 gigabases of sequencing data and around 80 million unique TCR sequences. On average, around 240,000 unique TCR beta nucleotide sequences were sequenced per donor among 300 to 500 genotyped donors of the cohort, with roughly 20% of those sequences being non-productive. Because of strong linkage in the cohort, roughly five DR-DQ haplotypes were treated as single units for association and clustering. Alongside the repertoire data, information on donor age, sex, ethnicity and CMV serostatus was compiled. A later analysis re-examined previously published TCR beta repertoires from more than 550 donors and added high-resolution HLA genotyping to investigate patterns of TCR occurrence. The number of typed donors differed by locus: roughly 629-640 for A, B, C, DRB1 and DQB1; 522 for DQA1; around 610 for DPA1; and some 470 for DPB1. An earlier analysis of some 500 of the donors applied high-throughput TCR beta sequencing to assess whether each TCR beta V gene segment acted as functional or pseudogenic. In addition to the first cohort of roughly 700 subjects, a separate validation cohort of under 150 different subjects was used. Every repertoire in the discovery cohort had been generated on one and the same sequencing platform. Among the roughly 380 genotyped donors, roughly 80% belonged to the genetic ancestry cluster associated with self-reported Caucasian donors. A later genetic analysis took genome-wide SNP genotypes for about three fifths of the roughly 670 donors and used that subset as a discovery cohort. The study was designed to test whether signatures of past pathogen exposure could be identified by cataloging public T cell receptors. To predict cytomegalovirus infection status, the study brought together high-throughput TCR immunosequencing, statistical association of individual TCRs with disease status, and machine learning. The study profiled the T cell repertoires of under 850 subjects by immunosequencing and related them to cytomegalovirus serostatus. Class I and class II HLA loci were covered by the typing at four-digit resolution. What the research found in general, with its limitations: Most TCR sequences were observed very rarely across donors, whereas some public TCRs were present in many individuals. A later analysis reported that several top co-occurrence clusters appeared linked to parvovirus B19, influenza, CMV and Epstein-Barr virus. A further reported finding was that TCR beta sequences accurately predicted the HLA-A and HLA-B alleles for most subjects in the first cohort. A later analysis associated 16,951 TCR beta sequences with specific HLA alleles at a false discovery rate of 0.05. A later genetic analysis reported fewer N-insertions in productive TCRs among donors in an Asian-associated ancestry cluster than the roughly 700-donor mean. An earlier analysis of approximately 590 of the donors showed that most TCR beta V segments appeared in productive rearrangements either about 90% or about 30% of the time, which broadly matched IMGT annotations. HLA typing was unavailable for some donors at each locus, so association tests used only the typed subset. In a later analysis, HLA-associated TCR beta chains showed more clonal expansion and lower generation probabilities than non-associated chains that were equally common. This cohort had only TCR beta chains sequenced, and the lack of alpha or paired-chain data limited which features could be detected. Linkage disequilibrium might explain the correlated functional status among segregating V segments, but an unknown experimental factor could not be excluded. In a later analysis, the rate of TCR association differed among HLA loci, with DRB1 alleles having the most associated TCRs and HLA-C alleles having the fewest. When HLA alleles, especially DR and DQ, strongly co-occurred, TCR associations were difficult to assign to individual alleles. The study listed 150 to 200 TCR beta chains as associated with cytomegalovirus. The presence/absence analyses assumed that sequencing depth was roughly uniform across donors, and that assumption may not be true. Over 15 rarely observed V segments, including chromosome 9 orphons, were excluded from the earlier analysis of almost 600 of the donors because counts were too low. A group of highly shared sequence variants was considered likely to be a technical artifact of the sequencing pipeline. Because the 87-base-pair reads could not distinguish some IMGT-functional V segments, including TRBV6-2 and TRBV6-3, those segments were excluded. In both the original and validation cohorts, the classifier was reported to diagnose cytomegalovirus status with high specificity and sensitivity. According to a later analysis, most CMV-associated TCR beta chains appeared to be HLA-restricted, and the HLA associations seemed to be driven largely by CMV exposure. Three of the identified cytomegalovirus-associated TCR beta chains were confirmed in vitro to be specific for cytomegalovirus antigens. The only immune exposure information available for the cohort was CMV serostatus. In a later genetic analysis, a missense DCLRE1C variant was associated with V-gene and J-gene trimming of TCR beta chains, and the association was replicated in an independent cohort. The authors suggested that the approach could potentially be extended to other disease states and immunological phenotypes.

The germline V gene specifies MNHEY as CDR1 and SVGAGI as CDR2. Trimming takes 9 bases from V and 7 bases from J, and the germline ends sit 13 bases apart. The cysteine opens and the phenylalanine closes a CDR3 of 12 amino acids. Only the CDR3 portion is preserved as DNA: 36 bases, with reading frame beginning at the first base. In total, 600 or so healthy bone marrow donors made up the cohort. All cohort members were sampled while nominally healthy, although unrecorded immune exposures were likely present. The donor tested CMV seropositive and was one of the 289 seropositive cohort members. A peripheral blood sample was collected from each donor, and TCR beta sequencing was performed on peripheral blood mononuclear cells. Genomic DNA was extracted from the blood cell samples with the Qiagen DNeasy Blood Extraction Kit. The library was obtained by the immunoSEQ multiplex PCR assay. The multiplex PCR relied on a mix of 60 forward primers for TCR Vbeta segments and 13 reverse primers for TCR Jbeta segments. The CDR3 region of rearranged TCR beta genes was amplified from genomic DNA with a multiplex PCR assay. The amplified TCR beta libraries were sequenced on the Illumina HiSeq System as 87-base-pair reads. Per the source publication's procedure: A later analysis tallied 75 million to 85 million unique TCR beta chains across the 640 or so repertoires, and around 12 million of those chains were shared by two or more donors. A nearest-neighbor algorithm error-corrected the raw reads and collapsed the reads into unique sequences, merging closely related sequences to remove PCR and sequencing errors. CDR3 sequences were aligned to IMGT reference sequences to assign V, D and J gene segments. Each retained sequence needed at least a six-nucleotide match to both a V gene segment and a J gene segment. A rearrangement counted as productive if the CDR3 had no stop codons and remained in frame with V and J, and every other rearrangement counted as non-productive. Following IMGT convention, CDR3 was defined as the stretch from the second conserved V-encoded cysteine up to the conserved J-encoded phenylalanine. The earlier analysis of fewer than 750 of the donors excluded sequences that lacked an unambiguous match to a single V gene segment. In an earlier analysis of approximately 560 of the donors, a V segment was called functional when productive rearrangements were above 56.7%, and segregating when the standard deviation between donors exceeded 5%. A statistical classification framework was built for diagnosing cytomegalovirus status from the catalog of TCR beta chain sequences. A later analysis assigned V and J genes by comparing TCR nucleotide sequences with IMGT/GENE-DB human TR gene sequences. In a later analysis, CDR3 sequences and most-parsimonious VDJ recombination scenarios were assigned using the TCRdist pipeline. In a later analysis, every TCR beta chain was defined by the combination of its CDR3 amino acid sequence and its V-gene family, and reads without a unique V-gene family were dropped. A later analysis removed several hundred highly shared, low-generation-probability nucleotide sequences to deal with suspected cross-contamination and a sequencing artifact. For each public chain, a later analysis derived a clonal expansion index from normalized ranks of inferred template counts within each repertoire. In a later analysis, generation probabilities were computed with a VDJ recombination model fitted to out-of-frame rearrangements, and the resulting probabilities were checked against IGoR. A later analysis scored TCR-TCR, TCR-HLA and TCR-CMV co-occurrence with hypergeometric tests, applying a repertoire-size bias correction to TCR pairs. A later analysis estimated false discovery rates by permuting HLA or CMV assignments 20 times. A later analysis grouped co-occurring TCRs with DBSCAN, adding TCRdist sequence similarity when clustering within HLA-allele-positive subsets. Co-occurrence clustering excluded repertoires with fewer than 30,000 or more than 120,000 public chains, plus five with anomalous nucleotide sharing. TCRdb provides this immuneACCESS table in a form limited to in-frame rearrangements. Some clones are lacking; in checked studies, under half of them reflect an unresolved V gene, and why the rest are absent is not known. The DNA gave D and trimming, while V, J and clone size come from that table. Across this sample there are tens of thousands of clones, with around 80% seen only once. In total, the top ten clones hold around 23% of the sample.

Of note for this clone: Its cognate antigen has yet to be identified. Per-nucleotide qualities are absent, and no much larger clonotype sits a single base away.

The receptor was isolated from a woman in her 50s in good health and CMV-seropositive. The rearranged segments are TRBV6-5 and TRBJ2-1; the D gene remains uncertain. Sequenced material: PBMCs. The DNA is TGTGCCAGTCCGACTTGTCCGAATGAGCAGTTCTTC. This gives the protein CASPTCPNEQFF.